Listed below are T cell receptor beta chains from one sample, sequenced in a study of blood T cell repertoires in COVID-19. Only in-frame clones appear in the TCRdb table, and some are missing; sequencing was by immunoSEQ multiplex PCR. The table has roughly 230,000 clones, around 81% seen once. Sequenced material: peripheral blood. The receptors stem from a man in his fifties or sixties with active or convalescent COVID-19. CDR3s include the opening cysteine and the closing phenylalanine or tryptophan. Each record gives: clone size, V gene, D gene, J gene, CDR3 DNA, CDR3 protein. The D gene is left open where the match is weak. Clone size is shown for a subset of rows, as once, few, many or a class of expanded clone.

clone size: NA; V gene: TRBV11-2; D gene: NA; J gene: TRBJ1-5; CDR3 DNA: TGTGCCAGCAGCCCTAGTCCCTACCTTGGGCCCCAGCATTTT; CDR3 protein: CASSPSPYLGPQHF
clone size: NA; V gene: TRBV3-1/TRBV3-2; D gene: TRBD2; J gene: TRBJ2-5; CDR3 DNA: TGTGCAGCAGCCCTTATAGGACTAGCGGGGGGACGGGAGACCCAGTACTTC; CDR3 protein: CAAALIGLAGGRETQYF
clone size: NA; V gene: TRBV5-4; D gene: NA; J gene: TRBJ1-1; CDR3 DNA: TGTGCCAGCAGCTTGGGGCGCGGGGACACTGAAGCTTTCTTT; CDR3 protein: CASSLGRGDTEAFF
clone size: NA; V gene: TRBV19; D gene: NA; J gene: TRBJ2-5; CDR3 DNA: TGTGCCAGTAGTATAACAGTCCAAGAGACCCAGTACTTC; CDR3 protein: CASSITVQETQYF
clone size: NA; V gene: TRBV5-4; D gene: TRBD1; J gene: TRBJ1-3; CDR3 DNA: TGTGCCAGCAGCTTGGCGGGACAGGCTCGAAACACCATATATTTT; CDR3 protein: CASSLAGQARNTIYF
clone size: NA; V gene: TRBV28; D gene: NA; J gene: TRBJ2-7; CDR3 DNA: TGTGCCAGCAGTATTGGACAGAACTACGAGCAGTACTTC; CDR3 protein: CASSIGQNYEQYF
clone size: NA; V gene: TRBV7-2; D gene: NA; J gene: TRBJ2-7; CDR3 DNA: TGTGCCAGCAGCCGGACTACCCTCGAGCAGTACTTC; CDR3 protein: CASSRTTLEQYF
clone size: NA; V gene: TRBV6-4; D gene: NA; J gene: TRBJ1-2; CDR3 DNA: TGTGCCAGCAGGGACAGCGGGACCTATGGCTACACCTTC; CDR3 protein: CASRDSGTYGYTF
clone size: NA; V gene: TRBV14; D gene: NA; J gene: TRBJ1-3; CDR3 DNA: TGTGCCAGCAGCCAAGGGTACGGGTCTGGAAACACCATATATTTT; CDR3 protein: CASSQGYGSGNTIYF
clone size: NA; V gene: TRBV4-3; D gene: NA; J gene: TRBJ2-3; CDR3 DNA: TGCGCCAGCAGCCAAGATAGGGGAGATACGCAGTATTTT; CDR3 protein: CASSQDRGDTQYF
clone size: NA; V gene: TRBV7-9; D gene: TRBD1; J gene: TRBJ1-1; CDR3 DNA: TGTGCCAGCAGTCTAAACAGGGGTAGGGGCACTGAAGCTTTCTTT; CDR3 protein: CASSLNRGRGTEAFF
clone size: many; V gene: TRBV4-1; D gene: NA; J gene: TRBJ1-2; CDR3 DNA: TGCGCCAGCAGCCAAGTACAGGCAGCCGTCTATGGCTACACCTTC; CDR3 protein: CASSQVQAAVYGYTF
clone size: few; V gene: TRBV19; D gene: NA; J gene: TRBJ1-4; CDR3 DNA: TGTGCCACCCATTCCGGGACAATGAGTGAAAAACTGTTTTTT; CDR3 protein: CATHSGTMSEKLFF
clone size: NA; V gene: TRBV27; D gene: TRBD1; J gene: TRBJ1-4; CDR3 DNA: TGTGCCAGCAGTTTATACCCAGGGGGTGGCGAAAAACTGTTTTTT; CDR3 protein: CASSLYPGGGEKLFF
clone size: NA; V gene: TRBV10-3; D gene: TRBD2; J gene: TRBJ2-1; CDR3 DNA: TGTGCCATCAGTGTTAGCGGGGGGCGCGGGAATGAGCAGTTCTTC; CDR3 protein: CAISVSGGRGNEQFF